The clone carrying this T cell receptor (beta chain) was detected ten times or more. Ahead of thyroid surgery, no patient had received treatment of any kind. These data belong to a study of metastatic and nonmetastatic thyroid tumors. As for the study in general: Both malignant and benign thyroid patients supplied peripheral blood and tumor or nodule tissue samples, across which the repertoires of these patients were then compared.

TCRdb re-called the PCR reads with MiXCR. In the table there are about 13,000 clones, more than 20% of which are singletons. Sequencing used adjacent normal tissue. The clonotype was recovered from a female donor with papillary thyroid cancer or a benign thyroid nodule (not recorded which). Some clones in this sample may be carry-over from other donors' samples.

CDR3 loop: CASSYSKGGETQYF. The CDR3 DNA reads TGCGCCAGCAGCTACTCCAAGGGGGGAGAGACCCAGTACTTC. The rearrangement uses TRBV5-1 and TRBJ2-5; D possibly uses TRBD1 or TRBD2 (6 bases each). Germline V gene data show CDR1 as SGHRS and CDR2 as YFSETQ. This CDR3 is 14 amino acids long. The ends were cut back, 3 bases at V and 4 bases at J, with 13 bases in the middle.